The 4 T cell receptor beta chains reported below all come from one sample, sequenced in a study of post-analysis software for immune sequencing data. Study-level findings and limits: Comparison of patients with controls showed five or six TRBV segments more frequent in patients, TRBV5-6, TRBV5-1 and TRBV20-1 among them.

These receptors' antigens are unknown. Unique molecular identifiers featured in each of the TCR beta cDNA libraries. TCRdb processed the PCR reads anew with MiXCR; each CDR3 protein has one entry. The data hold roughly 410,000 distinct CDR3 sequences, with 30% to 45% observed a single time. The sample consisted of blood. The origin of the receptors is a girl between 5 and 17 years old with multiple sclerosis.

V usage is TRBV29-1 and J usage is TRBJ2-1, with TRBD1 as a possible D gene (6 bases). Between the trimmed V and J ends, which lost 3 bases and 6 bases, there was a span of 18 bases. The CDR3 contains 15 residues. The germline CDR1 and CDR2 sequences are SQVTM and ANQGSEA. The CDR3 loop reads CSVDRATGPLNEQFF. CDR3 nucleotide sequence: TGCAGCGTTGACAGGGCTACAGGGCCTCTCAATGAGCAGTTCTTC.

This clonotype has more than one count but fewer than ten. The rearrangement uses TRBV7-9 and TRBJ2-5; the D is unclear. The CDR3 covers 14 residues. Germline V gene lookup returns CDR1 SEHNR and CDR2 FQNEAQ (reference sequence). Trimming cost V 3 bases and J 4 bases, with 12 bases left between them. DNA of the CDR3: TGTGCCAGCAGCTTTCTAGAGCAGGCAGAGACCCAGTACTTC. Amino acid sequence: CASSFLEQAETQYF.

For the CDR3, the DNA is TGCAGCGTTGAAAGGACAGGGGGCACAGATACGCAGTATTTT. As protein: CSVERTGGTDTQYF. The genes are TRBV29-1 and TRBJ2-3; 9 bases agree with TRBD1. V lost 2 bases and J lost 1; bases outside the gene matches: 1. The CDR3 sequence is 14 residues long. Germline V gene sequence: CDR1 SQVTM, CDR2 ANQGSEA.

This chain connects TRBV15 to TRBJ2-3; D perhaps matches TRBD1 (8 bases). The CDR3 has 15 residues. Trimming shortened V by 6 bases and J by 4 bases, and 17 bases separated the two germline ends. Germline values: CDR1 LNHNV, CDR2 YYDKDF (reference sequence). DNA of the CDR3: TGTGCCACCAGTCCGAACAGGGGGGGGTCAGATACGCAGTATTTT. This translates into CATSPNRGGSDTQYF.